A selection of T cell receptor beta chains follows, all from one sample in a study of neurological immune-mediated disorders. TCRdb analysed the 5' RACE reads with MiXCR anew, one entry per CDR3 protein. The table includes about 74,000 distinct CDR3 sequences, approximately 5.2% detected once. Sequenced: PBMCs. These receptors were collected from a man younger than 35 with multiple sclerosis. Each CDR3 is given with its conserved first and last residue. The D gene is left open where the match is weak.

v_call d_call cdr3_length cdr3_aa
TRBV2 NA 14 CASIGRDLSYEQYF
TRBV5-1 TRBD2 14 CASSSLREGAEQYF
TRBV5-1 NA 15 CASSLASTTYNEQFF
TRBV5-1 NA 14 CASSLEWGRDEQFF
TRBV11-2 NA 18 CASSSFLAGPVGNFEQYF
TRBV6-1 NA 14 CASTKRGSNQPQNF
TRBV6-5 NA 12 CASGDGLYEQYF
TRBV20-1 NA 13 CSARPGRNTEAFF
TRBV20-1 TRBD2 13 CSARLAGGATQYF
TRBV19 NA 13 CAIQAGANTEAFF
TRBV20-1 NA 13 CSARDRDQETQYF
TRBV18 NA 14 CASSLTGKGQPQHF
TRBV12-3/TRBV12-4 NA 15 CASSPDGDLNQPQNF
TRBV6-5 NA 16 CASSYGSSVGTGELFF
TRBV14 NA 15 CASSQDSRVLDTQYF
TRBV3-1 NA 16 CASSQSSTASGGGYTF
TRBV4-2 NA 17 CASSQEGRGGYNQPQHF
TRBV12-3/TRBV12-4 NA 10 CASSAYEQYF
TRBV7-2 NA 13 CASSPLDADTQYF
TRBV19 NA 14 CASSIRGSYNEQFF
TRBV29-1 TRBD1 12 CSVSTGDYGYTF
TRBV18 NA 14 CASSPRTVSYEQYF
TRBV7-2 TRBD2 16 CASSPTSGRGTGELFF
TRBV12-3/TRBV12-4 TRBD1 13 CASTPGQAEKLFF
TRBV4-2 NA 15 CASSQDKVLNSPLHF
TRBV5-1 NA 13 CASSLGQGSTIYF
TRBV20-1 NA 13 CSASLPQLGEAFF
TRBV5-1 NA 13 CASSLDIPAGYTF
TRBV9 NA 13 CASSADGLYGYTF
TRBV12-3/TRBV12-4 NA 13 CASSFIADNTQYF
TRBV7-9 NA 12 CASSLIVGEQFF
TRBV5-1 NA 15 CASSLGDMYQETQYF
TRBV27 NA 14 CASGERGYNYGYTF